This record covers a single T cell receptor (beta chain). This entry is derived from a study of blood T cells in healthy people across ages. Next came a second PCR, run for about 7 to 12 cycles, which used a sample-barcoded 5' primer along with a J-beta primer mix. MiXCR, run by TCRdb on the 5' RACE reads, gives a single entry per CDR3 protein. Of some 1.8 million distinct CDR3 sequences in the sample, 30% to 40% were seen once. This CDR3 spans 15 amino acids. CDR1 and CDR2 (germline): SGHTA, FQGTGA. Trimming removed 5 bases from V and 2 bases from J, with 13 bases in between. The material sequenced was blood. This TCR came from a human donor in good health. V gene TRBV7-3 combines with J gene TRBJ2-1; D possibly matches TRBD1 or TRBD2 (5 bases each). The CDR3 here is CASSDPGRTYNEQFF. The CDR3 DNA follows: TGTGCCAGCAGCGACCCGGGACGAACCTACAATGAGCAGTTCTTC.